The 16 T cell receptor beta chains reported below all come from one sample, sequenced in a study of beta chain features in type 1 diabetes (dated by TCRdb to 2017 to 2018). Overall study outcomes, separate from this receptor: In all four CD4+ subsets, TCRB CDR3 length was moderately but significantly shorter in type 1 diabetes patients.

For these receptors, no antigen is known. Library preparation was by the immunoSEQ multiplex PCR assay. All of the isolated RNA was reverse transcribed with the High Capacity cDNA Reverse Transcription Kit, so expressed TCRB transcripts were sequenced. TCRdb took this table from immuneACCESS and kept in-frame rearrangements with V and J called. Such tables lack part of the clones; where checked against another copy, unresolved V genes explain under half of the gap, and the rest is unexplained. In all, the sample holds fewer than 200,000 clones, and about a tenth of those were seen once. The ten largest clones take up around 0.48% of the sample. Sample: central memory CD4+ T cells from blood. The origin of the receptors is a man aged 25 to 40 with type 1 diabetes.

The CDR3: CSAKIETQYF. CDR3 in DNA: TGCAGCGCCAAAATAGAGACCCAGTACTTC. The chain combines TRBV29-1 with TRBJ2-5; D remains ambiguous. V was cut by 7 bases and J by 4 bases, with 7 bases left in between. Germline V lookup: CDR1 SQVTM, CDR2 ANQGSEA. The CDR3 has 10 amino acids.

Only a few counts were recorded for this clone. This rearrangement joins TRBV28 to TRBJ1-1; a possible D gene is TRBD1 (6 bases). CDR1 and CDR2 (germline): MDHEN, SYDVKM. Trimming shortened V by 6 bases and J by 5 bases, and 13 bases separated the two germline ends. The CDR3 runs 13 residues. CDR3 nucleotide sequence: TGTGCCAGCAGCCGCGGACAGCTTACTGAAGCTTTCTTT. It yields the protein CASSRGQLTEAFF.

The chain joins TRBV7-9 to TRBJ2-6; no reliable D call. Trimming left V 4 bases short and J 0 bases short, with 7 bases between. Germline V gives CDR1 SEHNR, CDR2 FQNEAQ (reference sequence). This CDR3 contains 15 residues. The CDR3 loop reads CASSSVSSGANVLTF. In DNA, the CDR3 is TGTGCCAGCAGCTCCGTTAGCTCTGGGGCCAACGTCCTGACTTTC.

The chain carries TRBV6-1 and TRBJ1-2; D might be TRBD1 (6 bases). Trimming left V 3 bases short and J 7 bases short, with 18 bases between. This CDR3 has 15 residues. Germline V lookup: CDR1 MNHNS, CDR2 SASEGT. The CDR3 spells CASSDPSGGAGGYTF. CDR3 in DNA: TGTGCCAGCAGTGATCCCTCGGGGGGCGCGGGTGGCTACACCTTC.

This clone was observed a handful of times. J is TRBJ2-7 and V is TRBV11-1; weak D call: TRBD2 (6 bases). Between the trimmed V and J ends, which lost 8 bases and 0 bases, there was a span of 17 bases. The length of the CDR3 is 15 residues. CDR1 SGHAT and CDR2 FQDESV come from the germline V gene (reference sequence). The CDR3 DNA sequence: TGTGCCAGCGGGACCGGCAGCGGGCACTCCTACGAGCAGTACTTC. This encodes CASGTGSGHSYEQYF.

The J gene is TRBJ2-3, the V gene TRBV5-4; D gene ambiguous. The CDR3 contains 15 residues. Germline lookup yields CDR1 SGHNT and CDR2 YYREEE (reference sequence). With 1 base removed from V and 0 bases from J, the gap between germline ends came to 9 bases. CDR3 bases: TGTGCCAGCAGCTTGATACCCAGAAGCACAGATACGCAGTATTTT. This codes for CASSLIPRSTDTQYF.

The rearrangement uses TRBV5-4 and TRBJ1-2; D is unclear. This CDR3 spans 12 amino acids. V was trimmed by 4 bases and J by 8 bases, leaving 12 bases between them. Germline CDR1 SGHNT, CDR2 YYREEE (reference sequence). The CDR3 here is CASSPNNRGYTF. CDR3 sequence (DNA): TGTGCCAGCAGCCCTAACAACAGAGGCTACACCTTC.

This chain uses TRBV7-2 with TRBJ2-7; 11 nucleotides align to TRBD1. The J segment lost 0 bases and the V segment lost 4 bases, leaving 11 bases of the junction unmatched. The CDR3 consists of 18 residues. Per germline, CDR1 SGHTA and CDR2 FQGNSA. Here the CDR3 reads CASSSFRSGTGGSYEQYF. CDR3 coding DNA: TGTGCCAGCAGCTCTTTTCGATCGGGGACAGGGGGCTCCTACGAGCAGTACTTC. Variable domain in full (rest from reference TRBV7-2 and TRBJ2-7): GAGVSQSPSNKVTEKGKDVELRCDPISGHTALYWYRQSLGQGLEFLIYFQGNSAPDKSGLPSDRFSAERTGGSVSTLTIQRTQQEDSAVYLCASSSFRSGTGGSYEQYFGPGTRLTVT.

The genes are TRBV7-9 and TRBJ2-1, with TRBD2 matching over 9 bases. Per the germline V gene, CDR1 is SEHNR and CDR2 is FQNEAQ (reference sequence). V lost 6 bases to trimming and J lost 7 bases; unmatched junction nucleotides: 10. The CDR3 is made up of 15 amino acids. The CDR3 is CASRGSGGGGNEQFF. Written as DNA, the CDR3 is TGTGCCAGCAGGGGTAGCGGGGGAGGGGGGAATGAGCAGTTCTTC.

Ten or more counts support this clone. V gene TRBV7-8 combines with J gene TRBJ2-7; D not certain. The CDR3 extends over 13 amino acids. CDR1 SGHVS and CDR2 FQNEAQ come from the germline V gene. Trimming stripped 5 bases from V and 3 bases from J, with 11 bases between. For the CDR3, the DNA is TGTGCCAGCAGCCGCCCCGGAGTCTACGAGCAGTACTTC. Translating it yields CASSRPGVYEQYF.

This chain links TRBV19 with TRBJ1-5; the match to TRBD1 covers 9 bases. The germline gives CDR1 LNHDA, CDR2 SQIVND (reference sequence). Losses at the gene ends were 3 bases for V and 3 bases for J; bases not matched to a gene: 6. CDR3 length: 16 residues. In DNA, the CDR3 is TGTGCCAGTAGTATCCTTCGGGACAGGGACAATCAGCCCCAGCATTTT. It specifies CASSILRDRDNQPQHF.

This clone was found a few times. Other DNA sequences within the sample encode an identical CDR3. The rearrangement links TRBV28 to TRBJ2-7; a weak D match, TRBD1 (6 bases). Germline CDR1 MDHEN, CDR2 SYDVKM. The CDR3 contains 12 residues. Trimming took off 5 bases at V and 3 bases at J, with 8 bases between the two ends. The CDR3 sequence is CASSRTDYEQYF. In nucleotides, the CDR3 is TGTGCCAGCAGTCGGACAGACTACGAGCAGTACTTC.

This clone has more than one count but fewer than ten. The rearrangement joins TRBV7-9 to TRBJ2-3; the match to TRBD1 covers 10 bases. J lost 10 bases, V lost 4 bases, and 8 bases had no gene match. The germline gives CDR1 SEHNR, CDR2 FQNEAQ (reference sequence). The CDR3 runs 14 residues. The CDR3 DNA is TGTGCCAGCAGCTCGACAGGGGGCCGGCAGGCGCAGTATTTT. This codes for CASSSTGGRQAQYF.

J is TRBJ1-2 and V is TRBV7-8, with no clear D. The V gene lost 0 bases and the J gene lost 4 bases, with 9 bases spanning the gap. CDR3 length: 14 amino acids. Germline-derived CDR1 and CDR2 are SGHVS and FQNEAQ. The CDR3 bases are TGTGCCAGCAGCTTAGCCGTATCCGTCTATGGCTACACCTTC. Amino acids: CASSLAVSVYGYTF.

This clone was seen a few times. The gene calls are TRBV14 and TRBJ2-1; 7 bases agree with TRBD2. Germline assignment: CDR1 SGHDN and CDR2 FVKESK. The V segment lost 7 bases and the J segment 8 bases; nucleotides outside the gene matches: 8. This CDR3 contains 13 residues. The CDR3 spells CASKRLASDEQFF. CDR3 DNA: TGTGCCAGCAAACGACTAGCCTCCGATGAGCAGTTCTTC.

This clone was seen a handful of times. The genes are TRBV27 and TRBJ2-1, with 11 bases aligning to TRBD2. The CDR3 has 15 amino acids. V was pared by 4 bases and J by 7 bases, with 6 bases of the junction left unmatched. Germline lookup yields CDR1 MNHEY and CDR2 SMNVEV (reference sequence). CDR3 loop: CASSSRLAGQNEQFF. CDR3 DNA: TGTGCCAGCAGTTCCCGACTAGCGGGACAGAATGAGCAGTTCTTC.